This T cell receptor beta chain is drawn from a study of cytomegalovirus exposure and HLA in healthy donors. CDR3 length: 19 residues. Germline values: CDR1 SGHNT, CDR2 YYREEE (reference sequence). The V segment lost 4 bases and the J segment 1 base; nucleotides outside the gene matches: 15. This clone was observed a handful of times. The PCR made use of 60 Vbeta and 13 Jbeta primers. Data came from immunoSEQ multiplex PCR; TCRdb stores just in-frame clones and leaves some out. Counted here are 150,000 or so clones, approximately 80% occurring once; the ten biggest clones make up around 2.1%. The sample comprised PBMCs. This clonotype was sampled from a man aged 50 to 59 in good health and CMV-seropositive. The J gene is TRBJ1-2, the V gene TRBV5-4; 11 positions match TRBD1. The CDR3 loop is CASSPRRDRGGRGNYGYTF. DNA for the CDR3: TGTGCCAGCAGCCCTCGAAGGGACAGGGGGGGCCGTGGTAACTATGGCTACACCTTC.